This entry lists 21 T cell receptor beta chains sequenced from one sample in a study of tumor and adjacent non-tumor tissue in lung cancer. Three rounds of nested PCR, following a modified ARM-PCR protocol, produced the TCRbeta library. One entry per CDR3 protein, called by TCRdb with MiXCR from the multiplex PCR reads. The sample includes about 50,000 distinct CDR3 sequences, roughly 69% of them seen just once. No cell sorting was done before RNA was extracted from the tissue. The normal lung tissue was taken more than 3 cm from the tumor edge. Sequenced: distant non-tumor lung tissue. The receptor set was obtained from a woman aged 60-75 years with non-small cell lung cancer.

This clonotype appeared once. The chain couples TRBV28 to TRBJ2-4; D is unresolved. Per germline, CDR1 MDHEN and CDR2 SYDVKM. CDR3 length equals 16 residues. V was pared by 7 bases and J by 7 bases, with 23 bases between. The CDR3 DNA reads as TGTGCCAGCACCCGTCAGAACAGAGGTTATGCGAACATTCAGTACTTC. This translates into CASTRQNRGYANIQYF.

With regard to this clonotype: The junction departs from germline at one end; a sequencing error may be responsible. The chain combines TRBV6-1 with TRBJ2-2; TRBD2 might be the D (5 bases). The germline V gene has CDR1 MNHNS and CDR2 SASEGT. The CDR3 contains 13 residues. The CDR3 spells CASSIAPTGELSF. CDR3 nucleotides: TGTGCCAGCAGTATAGCTCCCACCGGGGAGCTGTCTTTT.

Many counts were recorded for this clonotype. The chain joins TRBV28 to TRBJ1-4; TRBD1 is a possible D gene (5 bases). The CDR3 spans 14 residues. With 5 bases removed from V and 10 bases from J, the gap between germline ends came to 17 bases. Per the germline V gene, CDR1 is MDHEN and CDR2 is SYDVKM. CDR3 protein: CASSTPQETRKLFF. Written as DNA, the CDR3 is TGTGCCAGCAGTACCCCACAGGAGACCAGAAAACTGTTTTTT.

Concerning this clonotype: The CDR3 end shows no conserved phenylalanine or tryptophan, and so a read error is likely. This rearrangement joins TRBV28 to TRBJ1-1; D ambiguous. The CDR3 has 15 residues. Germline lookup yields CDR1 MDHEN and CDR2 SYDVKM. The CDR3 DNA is TGTGTCAGCAGTTTATTGCCTCCTACCTACACTGACGCTTTCTCT. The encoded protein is CVSSLLPPTYTDAFS.

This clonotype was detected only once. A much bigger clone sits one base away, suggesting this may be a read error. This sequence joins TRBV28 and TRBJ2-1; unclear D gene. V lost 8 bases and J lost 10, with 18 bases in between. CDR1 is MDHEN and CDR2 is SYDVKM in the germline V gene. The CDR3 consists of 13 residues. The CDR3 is CASSLITAREQFF. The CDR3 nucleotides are TGTGCCAGCTCCTTAATCACTGCAAGGGAGCAGTTCTTC.

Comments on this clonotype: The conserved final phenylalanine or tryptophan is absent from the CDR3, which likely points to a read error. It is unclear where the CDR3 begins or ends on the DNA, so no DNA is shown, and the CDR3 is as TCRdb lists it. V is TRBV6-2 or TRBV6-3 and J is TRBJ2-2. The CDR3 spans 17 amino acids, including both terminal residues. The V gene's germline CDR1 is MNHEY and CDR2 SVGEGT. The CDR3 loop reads CASSYTQQRANTRELFV.

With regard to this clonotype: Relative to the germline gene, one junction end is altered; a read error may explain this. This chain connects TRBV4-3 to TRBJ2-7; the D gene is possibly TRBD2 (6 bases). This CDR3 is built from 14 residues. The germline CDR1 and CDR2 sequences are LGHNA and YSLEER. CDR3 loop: CAISLASGLYEQYF. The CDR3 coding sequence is TGCGCCATCAGCCTAGCGAGCGGACTCTACGAGCAGTACTTC.

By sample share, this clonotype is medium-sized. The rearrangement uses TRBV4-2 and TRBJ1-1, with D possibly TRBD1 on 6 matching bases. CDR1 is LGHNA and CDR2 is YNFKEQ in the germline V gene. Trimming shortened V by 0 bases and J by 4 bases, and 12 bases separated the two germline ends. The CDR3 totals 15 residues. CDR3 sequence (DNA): TGTGCCAGCAGCCAAGATGGGGGGCTTGGCACTGAAGCTTTCTTT. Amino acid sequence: CASSQDGGLGTEAFF.

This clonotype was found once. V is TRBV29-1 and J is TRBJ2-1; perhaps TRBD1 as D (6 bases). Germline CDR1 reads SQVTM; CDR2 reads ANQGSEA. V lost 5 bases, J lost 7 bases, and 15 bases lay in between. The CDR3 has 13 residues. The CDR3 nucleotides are TGCAGCGTTCCGGAACAGGGTGAAAATGAGCAGTTCTTC. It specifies CSVPEQGENEQFF.

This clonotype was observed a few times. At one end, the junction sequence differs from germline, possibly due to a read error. The CDR3 sequence: CASSIDEESYYNSPLHF. Here the CDR3 DNA reads TGTGCCAGCAGTATTGATGAAGAGAGCTACTATAATTCACCACTCCACTTT. The chain employs TRBV6-6 and TRBJ1-6, with D uncertain. This CDR3 contains 17 residues. CDR1 is MNHNY and CDR2 is SVGAGI in the germline V gene (reference sequence).

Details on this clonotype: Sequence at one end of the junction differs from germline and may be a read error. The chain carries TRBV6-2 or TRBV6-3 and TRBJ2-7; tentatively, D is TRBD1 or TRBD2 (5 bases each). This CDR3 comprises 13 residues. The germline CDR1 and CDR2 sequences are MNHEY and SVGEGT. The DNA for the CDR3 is TGTGCCAGCAGTGGGACCGTCACCTACGAGCAATACTTC. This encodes CASSGTVTYEQYF.

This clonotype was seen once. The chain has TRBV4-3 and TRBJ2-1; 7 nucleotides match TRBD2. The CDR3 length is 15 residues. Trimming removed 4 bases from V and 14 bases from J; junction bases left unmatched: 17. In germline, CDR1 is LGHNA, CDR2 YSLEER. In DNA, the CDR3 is TGCGCCAGCAGCCCGAGCGGGAAGGCTGGCGATGGGGAGTTCTTC. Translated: CASSPSGKAGDGEFF.

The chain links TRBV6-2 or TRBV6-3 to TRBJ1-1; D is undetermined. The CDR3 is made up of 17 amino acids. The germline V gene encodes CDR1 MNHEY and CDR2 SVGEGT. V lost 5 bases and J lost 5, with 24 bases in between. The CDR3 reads CASSPRARFFGYTEAFF. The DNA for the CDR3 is TGTGCCAGCAGTCCCCGAGCTCGGTTTTTTGGATATACTGAAGCTTTCTTT.

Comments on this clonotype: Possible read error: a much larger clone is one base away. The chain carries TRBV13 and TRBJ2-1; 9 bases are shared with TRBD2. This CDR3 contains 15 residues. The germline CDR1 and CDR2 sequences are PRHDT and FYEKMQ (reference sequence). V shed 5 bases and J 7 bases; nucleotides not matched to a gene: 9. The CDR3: CASSLRGSGRNEQFF. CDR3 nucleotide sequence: TGTGCCAGCAGCCTTCGAGGTAGCGGGAGAAATGAGCAGTTCTTC.

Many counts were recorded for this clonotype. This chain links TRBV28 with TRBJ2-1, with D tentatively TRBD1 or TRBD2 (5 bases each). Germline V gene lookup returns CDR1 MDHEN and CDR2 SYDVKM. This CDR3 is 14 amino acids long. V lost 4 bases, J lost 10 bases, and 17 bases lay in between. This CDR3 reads CASSYSGTNAEQFF. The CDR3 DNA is TGTGCCAGCAGTTACTCCGGGACCAATGCGGAGCAGTTCTTC.

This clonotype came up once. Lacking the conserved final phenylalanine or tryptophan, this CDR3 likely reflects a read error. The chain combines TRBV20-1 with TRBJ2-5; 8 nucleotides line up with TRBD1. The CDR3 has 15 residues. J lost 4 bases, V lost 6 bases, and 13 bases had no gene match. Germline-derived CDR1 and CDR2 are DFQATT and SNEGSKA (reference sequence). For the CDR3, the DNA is TGCAGTGCATCCCACCAACAGGGGGTGGGAGAGACCCAGTACTTA. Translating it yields CSASHQQGVGETQYL.

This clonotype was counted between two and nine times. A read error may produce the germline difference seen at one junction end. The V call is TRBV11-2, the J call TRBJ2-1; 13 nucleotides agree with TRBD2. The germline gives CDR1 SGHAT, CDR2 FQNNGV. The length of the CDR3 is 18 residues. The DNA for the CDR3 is TGTGCCAGCAGCTTAGGAGTCGGACTAGCGGGGGCTAACAATGAGCAATTCTTC. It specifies CASSLGVGLAGANNEQFF.

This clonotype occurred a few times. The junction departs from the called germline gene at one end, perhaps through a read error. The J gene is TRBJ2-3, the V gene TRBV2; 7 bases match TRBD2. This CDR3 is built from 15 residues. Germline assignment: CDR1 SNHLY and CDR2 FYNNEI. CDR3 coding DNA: TGTGCCGGCAGATTACTAGCGACTAGCACAGATACGCAGTATTTT. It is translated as CAGRLLATSTDTQYF.

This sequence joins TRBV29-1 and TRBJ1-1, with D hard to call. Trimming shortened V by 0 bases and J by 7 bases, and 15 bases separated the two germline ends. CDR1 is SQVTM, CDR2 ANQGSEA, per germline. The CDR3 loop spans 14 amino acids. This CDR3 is CSVEDWPGPIEAFF. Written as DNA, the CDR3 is TGCAGCGTTGAAGATTGGCCCGGACCCATTGAAGCTTTCTTT.

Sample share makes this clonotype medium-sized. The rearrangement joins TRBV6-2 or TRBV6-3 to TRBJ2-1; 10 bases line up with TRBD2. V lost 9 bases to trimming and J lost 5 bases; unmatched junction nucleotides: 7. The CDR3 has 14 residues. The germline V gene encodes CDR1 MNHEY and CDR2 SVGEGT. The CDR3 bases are TGTGCCAGTCAGCGGGAGGGCCTGGACAATGAGCAGTTCTTC. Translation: CASQREGLDNEQFF.

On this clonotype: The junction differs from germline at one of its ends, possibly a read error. The DNA for the CDR3 is TGCGCCGGCAGCCAAGGGACTGGCGGGACAGATACGCAGTATTTT. Protein: CAGSQGTGGTDTQYF. The chain joins TRBV4-3 to TRBJ2-3, with D perhaps TRBD2 (6 bases). The V gene's germline CDR1 is LGHNA and CDR2 YSLEER. The CDR3 is 15 amino acids.